This TCR beta chain is from a study of T cells in Graves' hyperthyroidism and ophthalmopathy (dated by TCRdb to the late 2010s). In terms of the full investigation: Peripheral blood samples were taken at the time of initial diagnosis, prior to any treatment. The approximately 100 discovery patients were randomly divided into training and test sets at a 7:3 ratio. A discovery cohort of about a hundred patients, roughly 45 with Graves' ophthalmopathy and roughly 59 with stable Graves' hyperthyroidism, was used to find distinguishing TCR V-J signatures. The paper reports TCR Vbeta CDR3 sequencing of 140 or so peripheral blood samples: under 45 ophthalmopathy, some 80 hyperthyroidism and 17 progressor patients. Following sampling, methimazole starting at 30 mg daily was given to hyperthyroidism patients, and high-dose intravenous methylprednisolone was given to ophthalmopathy patients. Thyroid tissue and blood T-cell repertoires from six Graves' hyperthyroidism patients were also compared in the study. Whether ophthalmopathy could be predicted prospectively was tested in an independent validation cohort made up of 18 to 20 hyperthyroidism patients plus 17 patients who later progressed to ophthalmopathy.

Moderately to severely active disease, a Clinical Activity Score of at least 3, a NOSPECS grade of at least 4, and a duration under 3 months were present in ophthalmopathy patients. Exclusion was applied to patients with uncontrolled infections, other autoimmune diseases, pregnancy or lactation. Clinical symptoms, serum thyroxine and TRAb, thyroid ultrasound, and orbital computed tomography formed the basis for the diagnoses. PBMCs were isolated from about 9 ml of fresh peripheral blood by Ficoll-Paque density gradient centrifugation. Total RNA was extracted with Trizol reagent, and quality was checked on an Agilent 2100 Bioanalyzer. This clonotype appeared a few times. It lacks a known antigen. The record has no base qualities; no much larger clone is one base away. Amplification of TCR beta CDR3 regions was carried out from RNA transcripts. A first-round RT-PCR of the TCR CDR3 used the HTBI primer set with the Qiagen OneStep RT-PCR kit. Libraries were constructed in a second round of multiplex PCR, after which size selection and purification were carried out. Paired-end sequencing of the libraries was performed with 100 bp reads on an Illumina HiSeq2000. Regarding the original processing steps: SOAPnuke was used to process the raw data, with reads discarded if the reads contained adapters or uncalled bases, had a mean Phred below 15, or lacked an exact constant-primer or identifier match. High-quality paired reads were merged with COPE v1.2.5, and unique nucleotide sequences were defined as clonotypes. MiTCR v1.1 was used to align the clonotypes against IMGT TRBV, TRBD and TRBJ reference segments. Analysis was restricted to V-J combinations with a frequency above 0.0001, which covered roughly 99% of repertoires. A TCS score was defined as the ratio of F50 (clonal expansion) to E x V (chaos), with BLOSUM62-based TCRdist applied between CDR3 peptides within each V-J. Welch's t-statistics and random forest reduced around 520 V-J features to roughly 13, which were used in a naive Bayes classifier (R e1071). TCRdb's own reprocessing of the public reads used fastp at Q25 and MiXCR and kept productive beta chains. Rows are unified per CDR3 protein, each entry keeping the most common DNA and genes. TCRdb's processing, not the study's, gives the V and J calls here. The sample has about 410,000 distinct CDR3 sequences on record, about 14% of them singletons. The ten largest clones capture less than 15% of the sample.

CDR1 MNHEY and CDR2 SMNVEV are derived from the germline V gene (reference sequence). The V end gives up 6 bases and the J end 3 bases, leaving 11 bases in the junction not matched to a gene. The CDR3 goes from the cysteine to the phenylalanine over 16 residues. The kept DNA is CDR3 alone, 48 bases in frame from the first base. The full study reports these points: A 13 V-J signature model separated ophthalmopathy from stable hyperthyroidism, with around 91% sensitivity and roughly 84% specificity in cross-validation and 80%/75% in testing. In validation, progression to ophthalmopathy was predicted by the model with 55% to 71% sensitivity and about 72% specificity, a median of around 6.5 months before onset. No statistical method was used to fix the sample size in advance, and group allocation was not hidden from the investigators. Most expanded thyroid clonotypes (frequency above 0.001) were also detected in blood, a finding suggesting that blood repertoires may reflect thyroid immune responses.

The TCR sequence derives from a man aged 18 to 35 with Graves' ophthalmopathy. This chain joins TRBV27 to TRBJ2-7, with 10 middle bases fitting TRBD2. Input material: blood. Here is the DNA: TGTGCCAGCAGCGAACTGATAGCGGGGGGCCACTACGAGCAGTACTTC. Translated, it gives CASSELIAGGHYEQYF.